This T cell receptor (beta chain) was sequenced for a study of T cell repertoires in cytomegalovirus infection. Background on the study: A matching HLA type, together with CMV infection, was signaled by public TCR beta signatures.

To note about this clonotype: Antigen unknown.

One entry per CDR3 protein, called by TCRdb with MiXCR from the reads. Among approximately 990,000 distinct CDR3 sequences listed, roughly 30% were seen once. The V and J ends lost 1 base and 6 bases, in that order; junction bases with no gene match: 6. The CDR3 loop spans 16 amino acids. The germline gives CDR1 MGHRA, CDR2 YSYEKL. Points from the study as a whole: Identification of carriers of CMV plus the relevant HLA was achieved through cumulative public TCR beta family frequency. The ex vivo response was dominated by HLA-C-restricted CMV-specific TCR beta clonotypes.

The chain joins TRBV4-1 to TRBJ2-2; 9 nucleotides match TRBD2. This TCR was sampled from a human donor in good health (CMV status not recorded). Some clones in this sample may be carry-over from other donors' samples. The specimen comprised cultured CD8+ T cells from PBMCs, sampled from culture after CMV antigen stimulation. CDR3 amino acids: CASSQGSSGGPGELFF. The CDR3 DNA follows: TGCGCCAGCAGCCAAGGGTCCAGCGGGGGGCCCGGGGAGCTGTTTTTT.